The rows below give T cell receptor beta chains drawn from one sample of a study of TIL therapy for anti-PD-1-resistant metastatic lung cancer. Clones were sequenced by immunoSEQ multiplex PCR, and TCRdb holds only the in-frame ones, with some missing. The sample lists about 100,000 clones, just over 65% seen once, with 10% to 11% in the top ten. The source was tumor tissue, collected at baseline. These receptors all stem from a person aged 25 to 80 with non-small cell lung cancer. The CDR3 runs from the conserved cysteine through the conserved F or W. The D gene is left open where the match is weak. Size is omitted from some rows. Given values are once, few, many or a class for expanded clones.

J gene: TRBJ2-7
V gene: TRBV30
clone size: -
D gene: -
CDR3 length: 11
CDR3 DNA: TGTGCCTGGAGTGCTCAGGTCGAGCAGTACTTC
CDR3 protein: CAWSAQVEQYF

J gene: TRBJ1-6
V gene: TRBV6-1
clone size: few
D gene: -
CDR3 length: 16
CDR3 DNA: TGTGCCAGCAGTGAAACGTCGGGGTTTAGTAATTCACCCCTCCACTTT
CDR3 protein: CASSETSGFSNSPLHF

J gene: TRBJ2-4
V gene: TRBV15
clone size: -
D gene: TRBD1
CDR3 length: 15
CDR3 DNA: TGTGCCACCAGCAGAGTGCCGGGACAGGGGGACATTCAGTACTTC
CDR3 protein: CATSRVPGQGDIQYF

J gene: TRBJ2-7
V gene: TRBV3-1/TRBV3-2
clone size: -
D gene: -
CDR3 length: 15
CDR3 DNA: TGTGCCAGCAGCCAAGTCGTGGGGGGCGCGGGGGAGCAGTACTTC
CDR3 protein: CASSQVVGGAGEQYF

J gene: TRBJ2-3
V gene: TRBV7-6
clone size: few
D gene: -
CDR3 length: 15
CDR3 DNA: TGTGCCAGCAGCTTAGGGACTACTAGCACAGATACGCAGTATTTT
CDR3 protein: CASSLGTTSTDTQYF

J gene: TRBJ2-2
V gene: TRBV11-3
clone size: -
D gene: TRBD2
CDR3 length: 18
CDR3 DNA: TGTGCCAGCAGCCTTCCCGGGGGGGGGACTAACAACACCGGGGAGCTGTTTTTT
CDR3 protein: CASSLPGGGTNNTGELFF

J gene: TRBJ2-3
V gene: TRBV18
clone size: few
D gene: -
CDR3 length: 12
CDR3 DNA: TGTGCCAGCTCACCCTACACAGATACGCAGTATTTT
CDR3 protein: CASSPYTDTQYF

J gene: TRBJ1-5
V gene: TRBV19
clone size: -
D gene: -
CDR3 length: 14
CDR3 DNA: TGTGCCAGTAGTAGGACAGCTAGCAATCAGCCCCAGCATTTT
CDR3 protein: CASSRTASNQPQHF

J gene: TRBJ2-7
V gene: TRBV9
clone size: -
D gene: -
CDR3 length: 15
CDR3 DNA: TGTGCCAGCAGCCCGAGAGGACTCCTGGGCTACGGGCAGTACTTC
CDR3 protein: CASSPRGLLGYGQYF

J gene: TRBJ2-3
V gene: TRBV3-1/TRBV3-2
clone size: few
D gene: TRBD2
CDR3 length: 16
CDR3 DNA: TGTGCCAGCAGCCAAGATCGGGGGGTGAGCACAGATACGCAGTATTTT
CDR3 protein: CASSQDRGVSTDTQYF

J gene: TRBJ2-1
V gene: TRBV7-3
clone size: -
D gene: TRBD2
CDR3 length: 15
CDR3 DNA: TGTGCCACGGGACTAGCGGGGGGCTCCTACAATGAGCAGTTCTTC
CDR3 protein: CATGLAGGSYNEQFF

J gene: TRBJ2-7
V gene: TRBV15
clone size: -
D gene: TRBD1
CDR3 length: 16
CDR3 DNA: TGTGCCACCAGCACCTCAAAGCGGACAGGGTTCTACGAGCAGTACTTC
CDR3 protein: CATSTSKRTGFYEQYF

J gene: TRBJ2-7
V gene: TRBV28
clone size: -
D gene: -
CDR3 length: 13
CDR3 DNA: TGTGCCAGCAGTTATCCTAATACCTACGAGCAGTACTTC
CDR3 protein: CASSYPNTYEQYF

J gene: TRBJ2-7
V gene: TRBV28
clone size: -
D gene: -
CDR3 length: 14
CDR3 DNA: TGTGCCAGCAGAGGATCCTCGACTAGTTTCGAGCAGTACTTC
CDR3 protein: CASRGSSTSFEQYF

J gene: TRBJ2-7
V gene: TRBV7-8
clone size: -
D gene: -
CDR3 length: 12
CDR3 DNA: TGTGCCAGCAGCCCCGGTAGGTTGGAGCAGTACTTC
CDR3 protein: CASSPGRLEQYF

J gene: TRBJ2-7
V gene: TRBV5-4
clone size: -
D gene: -
CDR3 length: 14
CDR3 DNA: TGTGCCAGCAGCCTGCCAGGGAGGTCCTACGAGCAGTACTTC
CDR3 protein: CASSLPGRSYEQYF

J gene: TRBJ2-1
V gene: TRBV3-1/TRBV3-2
clone size: -
D gene: -
CDR3 length: 14
CDR3 DNA: TGTGCCAGCAGCCAAGATCCAGCGGACTACGAGCAGTTCTTC
CDR3 protein: CASSQDPADYEQFF